Listed below are T cell receptor beta chains from one sample, sequenced in a study of patients and donors after allogeneic stem cell transplantation. One entry per CDR3 protein results from TCRdb running MiXCR on the RT-PCR reads. The table shows around 82,000 distinct CDR3 sequences, with less than 5% occurring only once. The material sequenced was blood, either unsorted or a sorted T cell fraction (not recorded which). The receptors shown here come from a human donor who was either an allogeneic HSCT recipient or a stem cell or donor lymphocyte infusion donor (not recorded which). It is not recorded whose cells these are; they may come from a transplant donor. CDR3s include the opening cysteine and the closing phenylalanine or tryptophan. A D gene is named only where the DNA matches it firmly. The size of a clone is reported for some rows only, either as once, few or many, or as a class for expanded clones.

J gene: TRBJ2-3
V gene: TRBV3-1
D gene: -
clone size: -
CDR3 protein: CASSQVPDTQYF
CDR3 DNA: TGTGCCAGCAGCCAAGTTCCAGATACGCAGTATTTT

J gene: TRBJ1-3
V gene: TRBV3-1
D gene: -
clone size: many
CDR3 protein: CASSQDRRPLGGMAGNTIYF
CDR3 DNA: TGTGCCAGCAGCCAAGATCGCCGTCCCCTTGGGGGAATGGCTGGAAACACCATATATTTT

J gene: TRBJ2-7
V gene: TRBV27
D gene: -
clone size: few
CDR3 protein: CASSSTSRAYEQYF
CDR3 DNA: TGTGCCAGCAGTTCCACGTCGCGGGCGTACGAGCAGTACTTC

J gene: TRBJ1-5
V gene: TRBV7-9
D gene: -
clone size: -
CDR3 protein: CASSLSGIGQPQHF
CDR3 DNA: TGTGCCAGCAGCTTATCAGGGATAGGGCAGCCCCAGCATTTT

J gene: TRBJ2-1
V gene: TRBV11-2
D gene: TRBD1
clone size: -
CDR3 protein: CASTQGQPTYNEQFF
CDR3 DNA: TGTGCCAGCACCCAGGGACAGCCAACCTACAATGAGCAGTTCTTC

J gene: TRBJ1-4
V gene: TRBV7-9
D gene: -
clone size: -
CDR3 protein: CASSFGGYEKLFF
CDR3 DNA: TGTGCCAGCAGCTTTGGGGGGTATGAAAAACTGTTTTTT

J gene: TRBJ2-1
V gene: TRBV9
D gene: -
clone size: medium-sized
CDR3 protein: CASSVERWSYNEQFF
CDR3 DNA: TGTGCCAGCAGCGTAGAGAGATGGTCCTACAATGAGCAGTTCTTC

J gene: TRBJ2-2
V gene: TRBV6-5
D gene: TRBD1
clone size: many
CDR3 protein: CASSLSGTGNTGELFF
CDR3 DNA: TGTGCCAGCAGTTTATCCGGGACAGGGAACACCGGGGAGCTGTTTTTT

J gene: TRBJ1-2
V gene: TRBV20-1
D gene: TRBD1
clone size: many
CDR3 protein: CSAATSRTGYGYTF
CDR3 DNA: TGCAGTGCTGCCACTTCTCGGACAGGTTATGGCTACACCTTC

J gene: TRBJ1-1
V gene: TRBV2
D gene: -
clone size: many
CDR3 protein: CASSVRVNTEAFF
CDR3 DNA: TGTGCCAGCAGTGTTCGAGTGAACACTGAAGCTTTCTTT

J gene: TRBJ1-1
V gene: TRBV6-6
D gene: -
clone size: few
CDR3 protein: CASSSRGSTEAFF
CDR3 DNA: TGTGCCAGCAGTTCGAGGGGGAGCACTGAAGCTTTCTTT

J gene: TRBJ2-2
V gene: TRBV5-1
D gene: TRBD1
clone size: -
CDR3 protein: CASSPHRDSTTGELFF
CDR3 DNA: TGCGCCAGCAGCCCCCACCGGGACAGCACCACCGGGGAGCTGTTTTTT